Listed below are T cell receptor beta chains from one sample, sequenced in a study of blood T cells in healthy people across ages. TCRdb passed the 5' RACE reads through MiXCR, listing each CDR3 protein once. The data show approximately 800,000 distinct CDR3 sequences, roughly 26% seen once. These same records also appear under a second study, on T cells of mothers and their children.

The material sequenced was blood. Receptors were obtained from a boy under 18 in good health. Both conserved end residues are part of each CDR3. D genes are given only for firm matches. Not every row has a clone size; where given, it reads once, few, many or a size class.

clone_size | d_call | j_call | v_call | cdr3_aa | cdr3_nt
. | . | TRBJ1-6 | TRBV19 | CASIFYNSPLHF | TGTGCCAGTATCTTCTATAATTCACCCCTCCACTTT
few | TRBD2 | TRBJ2-1 | TRBV5-1 | CASSQILAGADNEQFF | TGCGCCAGCAGCCAAATACTAGCGGGGGCCGACAATGAGCAGTTCTTC
. | TRBD2 | TRBJ2-1 | TRBV7-3 | CASSLVAGDEQFF | TGTGCCAGCAGTCTCGTAGCGGGAGATGAGCAGTTCTTC
few | . | TRBJ2-5 | TRBV24-1 | CATSDFLPGCETQYF | TGTGCCACCAGTGATTTTCTCCCAGGCTGTGAGACCCAGTACTTC
once | . | TRBJ2-1 | TRBV28 | CASRGPSYNEQFF | TGTGCCAGTCGGGGGCCGTCCTACAATGAGCAGTTCTTC
few | TRBD1 | TRBJ2-3 | TRBV10-2 | CASTRNRGQDTQYF | TGCGCCAGCACAAGGAACAGGGGGCAAGATACGCAGTATTTT
few | TRBD1 | TRBJ1-6 | TRBV30 | CAWSRPGTGALHF | TGTGCCTGGAGTCGTCCCGGGACAGGGGCCCTCCACTTT
. | . | TRBJ1-1 | TRBV15 | CATSRGIQGDEAFF | TGTGCCACCAGCAGAGGGATACAGGGTGATGAAGCTTTCTTT
. | . | TRBJ2-7 | TRBV27 | CASSHGGMKTYEQYF | TGTGCCAGCAGTCACGGGGGCATGAAAACCTACGAGCAGTACTTC
few | TRBD1 | TRBJ1-2 | TRBV6-6 | CASSSNRGLGDYGYTF | TGTGCCAGCAGTTCTAACAGGGGGCTTGGGGACTATGGCTACACCTTC
few | . | TRBJ2-2 | TRBV5-1 | CASSRTGTSNTGELFF | TGCGCCAGCAGCCGAACAGGGACATCGAACACCGGGGAGCTGTTTTTT
. | . | TRBJ2-1 | TRBV9 | CASSVGVGHEQFF | TGTGCCAGCAGCGTAGGCGTCGGCCATGAGCAGTTCTTC
. | . | TRBJ2-5 | TRBV6-4 | CASSPTGKEETQYF | TGTGCCAGCAGTCCGACTGGGAAGGAGGAGACCCAGTACTTC
many | TRBD1 | TRBJ2-5 | TRBV6-5 | CASSYSRTGMETQYF | TGTGCCAGCAGTTACTCCCGGACAGGAATGGAGACCCAGTACTTC
. | . | TRBJ2-5 | TRBV27 | CASSLIGRQETQYF | TGTGCCAGCAGTTTAATAGGCCGGCAAGAGACCCAGTACTTC
. | . | TRBJ2-4 | TRBV20-1 | CSASPANRENIQYF | TGCAGTGCTAGCCCTGCCAACAGGGAAAACATTCAGTACTTC
. | . | TRBJ1-2 | TRBV12-3/TRBV12-4 | CASSLRADPSGYTF | TGTGCCAGCAGTTTAAGAGCCGACCCCTCCGGCTACACCTTC
. | TRBD1 | TRBJ1-3 | TRBV2 | CASNDRGLKNTIYF | TGTGCCAGCAACGACAGGGGGTTGAAAAACACCATATATTTT
few | TRBD2 | TRBJ2-1 | TRBV7-3 | CASSLLAGSLREQFF | TGTGCCAGCAGCTTACTAGCGGGGTCACTTAGGGAGCAGTTCTTC
. | . | TRBJ2-3 | TRBV21-1 | CASTGGTDTQYF | TGTGCCAGCACAGGGGGCACAGATACGCAGTATTTT
. | . | TRBJ1-2 | TRBV4-2 | CASSQGGASNYGYTF | TGTGCCAGCAGCCAAGGGGGGGCGTCAAACTATGGCTACACCTTC
. | . | TRBJ1-2 | TRBV20-1 | CSAPKGINYGYTF | TGCAGTGCCCCGAAGGGAATCAACTATGGCTACACCTTC
. | TRBD2 | TRBJ2-3 | TRBV5-4 | CASSRGLAGLGTDTQYF | TGTGCCAGCAGCCGGGGACTAGCGGGGCTTGGCACAGATACGCAGTATTTT
. | . | TRBJ2-5 | TRBV5-5 | CASSWGRARETQYF | TGTGCCAGCAGCTGGGGCCGGGCAAGAGAGACCCAGTACTTC
few | . | TRBJ2-3 | TRBV7-9 | CASSDGGSPLTDTQYF | TGTGCCAGCAGCGACGGGGGTTCCCCTTTGACAGATACGCAGTATTTT
. | TRBD1 | TRBJ2-6 | TRBV7-2 | CASSSAKQGQISGANVLTF | TGTGCCAGCAGTAGCGCTAAGCAGGGACAGATCTCTGGGGCCAACGTCCTGACTTTC
few | . | TRBJ2-1 | TRBV28 | CASTLAGPGGDEQFF | TGTGCCAGCACTCTTGCGGGACCGGGGGGCGATGAGCAGTTCTTC
. | TRBD2 | TRBJ2-1 | TRBV7-8 | CASSQTAGAYNEQFF | TGTGCCAGCAGCCAGACAGCGGGGGCCTACAATGAGCAGTTCTTC
few | TRBD2 | TRBJ2-5 | TRBV10-3 | CAISETPGLAGETQYF | TGTGCCATCAGTGAGACCCCGGGACTAGCAGGGGAGACCCAGTACTTC
. | TRBD1 | TRBJ2-2 | TRBV5-1 | CASSLDWTGNTGELFF | TGCGCCAGCAGCTTGGATTGGACAGGGAACACCGGGGAGCTGTTTTTT
. | . | TRBJ2-7 | TRBV6-1 | CAISDRWVYEQYF | TGTGCCATCTCGGACCGATGGGTCTACGAGCAGTACTTC
few | . | TRBJ2-5 | TRBV6-6 | CASSYGVLGYETQYF | TGTGCCAGCAGTTACGGGGTCCTGGGATATGAGACCCAGTACTTC
few | . | TRBJ1-6 | TRBV9 | CASSVDGGNSPLHF | TGTGCCAGCAGCGTAGACGGGGGGAATTCACCCCTCCACTTT
. | TRBD2 | TRBJ2-1 | TRBV12-3/TRBV12-4 | CASSFLLAGGYEQFF | TGTGCCAGCAGTTTCTTGCTAGCGGGGGGCTATGAGCAGTTCTTC